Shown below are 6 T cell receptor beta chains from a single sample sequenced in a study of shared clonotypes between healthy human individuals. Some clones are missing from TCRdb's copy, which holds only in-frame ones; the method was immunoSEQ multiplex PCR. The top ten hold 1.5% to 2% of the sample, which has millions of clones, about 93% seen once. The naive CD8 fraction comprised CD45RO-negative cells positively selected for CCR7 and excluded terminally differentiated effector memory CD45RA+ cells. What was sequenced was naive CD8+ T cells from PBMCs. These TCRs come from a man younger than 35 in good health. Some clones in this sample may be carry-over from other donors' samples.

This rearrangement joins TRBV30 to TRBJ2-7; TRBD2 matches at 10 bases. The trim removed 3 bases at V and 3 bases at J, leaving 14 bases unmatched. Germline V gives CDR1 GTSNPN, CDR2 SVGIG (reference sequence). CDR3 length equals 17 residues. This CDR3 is CAWRLYLWTSGGYEQYF. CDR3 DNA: TGTGCCTGGAGACTTTATTTATGGACTAGCGGAGGCTACGAGCAGTACTTC.

Written as DNA, the CDR3 is TGTGCCAGCAGCTCCAGCGGGAGGTATTCCTACAATGAGCAGTTCTTC. Amino acids: CASSSSGRYSYNEQFF. The chain links TRBV7-3 to TRBJ2-1, with 9 nucleotides matching TRBD2. This CDR3 has 16 amino acids. The germline V gene encodes CDR1 SGHTA and CDR2 FQGTGA. V gave up 4 bases and J gave up 1 base; unmatched junction bases: 5.

In DNA form, the CDR3 reads TGTGCCAGCAGCCCTAGGAGCGACTCCTACGAGCAGTACTTC. This sequence encodes CASSPRSDSYEQYF. This chain uses TRBV9 with TRBJ2-7, with unresolved D. The CDR3 has 14 amino acids. V lost 4 bases and J lost 0, with 11 bases in between. Germline CDR1 reads SGDLS; CDR2 reads YYNGEE.

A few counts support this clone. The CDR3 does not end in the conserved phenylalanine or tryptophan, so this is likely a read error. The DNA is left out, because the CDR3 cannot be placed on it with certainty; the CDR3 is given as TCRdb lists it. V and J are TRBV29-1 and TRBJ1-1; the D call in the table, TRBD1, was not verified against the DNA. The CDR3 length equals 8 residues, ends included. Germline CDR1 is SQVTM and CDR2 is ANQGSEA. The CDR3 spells CSAGPTGV.

CDR3 bases: TGTGCCAGCAGCACTCCAAAACTAGCGGGAGTTCTTGAGCAGTTCTTC. Its translation is CASSTPKLAGVLEQFF. This chain links TRBV7-9 with TRBJ2-1, with 11 positions matching TRBD2. Germline lookup yields CDR1 SEHNR and CDR2 FQNEAQ (reference sequence). The CDR3 loop spans 16 amino acids. Unmatched junction bases numbered 12, after V lost 5 bases and J lost 9 bases.

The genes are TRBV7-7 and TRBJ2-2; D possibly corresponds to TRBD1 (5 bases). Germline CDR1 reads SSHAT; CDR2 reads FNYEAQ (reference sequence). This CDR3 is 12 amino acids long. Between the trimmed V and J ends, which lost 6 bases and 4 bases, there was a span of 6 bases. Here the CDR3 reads CASRGATGELFF. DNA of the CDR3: TGTGCCAGCAGAGGGGCCACCGGGGAGCTGTTTTTT.